The T cell receptor (beta chain) described here comes from a study of blood T cell repertoires in COVID-19. For the study at large: Samples representing acute and convalescent COVID-19 were sourced from the United States, Italy and Spain. T cells, B-cell-depleted T cells, or PBMCs provided the cDNA or gDNA that served as material.

In germline, CDR1 is SGHKS, CDR2 YYEKEE (reference sequence). V was pared by 4 bases and J by 1 base, with 14 bases of the junction left unmatched. The CDR3 loop spans 19 amino acids. Measured with immunoSEQ multiplex PCR; TCRdb has only the in-frame clones, and not every one. The table lists about 180,000 clones, about nine tenths of them singletons. Source material: peripheral blood. The chain uses TRBV5-5 and TRBJ2-6; 7 bases fit TRBD1. The TCR was taken from a man aged 18 to 35 who had recovered from COVID-19. CDR3 in DNA: TGTGCCAGCAGCGGCATGGGACAGTCCCTATCATCTGGGGCCAACGTCCTGACTTTC. Protein: CASSGMGQSLSSGANVLTF.